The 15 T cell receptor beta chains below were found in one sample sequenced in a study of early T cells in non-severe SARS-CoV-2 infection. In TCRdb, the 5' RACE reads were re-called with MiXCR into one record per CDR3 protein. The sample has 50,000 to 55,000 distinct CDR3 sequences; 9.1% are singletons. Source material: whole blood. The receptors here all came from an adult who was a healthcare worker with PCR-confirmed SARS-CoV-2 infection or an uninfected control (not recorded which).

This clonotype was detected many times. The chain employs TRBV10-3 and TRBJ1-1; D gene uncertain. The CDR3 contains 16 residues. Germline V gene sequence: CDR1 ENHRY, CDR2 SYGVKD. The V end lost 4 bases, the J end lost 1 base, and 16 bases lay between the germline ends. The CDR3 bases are TGTGCCATCAGTGGGACCCATACGGAGGAGAACACTGAAGCTTTCTTT. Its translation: CAISGTHTEENTEAFF.

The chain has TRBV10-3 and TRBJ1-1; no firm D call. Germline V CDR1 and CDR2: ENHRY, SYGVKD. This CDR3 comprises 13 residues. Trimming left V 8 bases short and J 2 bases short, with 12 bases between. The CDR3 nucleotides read TGTGCCATCTCGGCGGCAGCCAACACTGAAGCTTTCTTT. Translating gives CAISAAANTEAFF.

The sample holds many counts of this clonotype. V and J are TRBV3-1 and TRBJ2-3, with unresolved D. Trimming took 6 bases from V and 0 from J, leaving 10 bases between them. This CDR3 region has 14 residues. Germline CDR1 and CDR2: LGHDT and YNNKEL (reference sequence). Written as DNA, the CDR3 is TGTGCCAGCAGGCTCGCCGGGAGCACAGATACGCAGTATTTT. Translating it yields CASRLAGSTDTQYF.

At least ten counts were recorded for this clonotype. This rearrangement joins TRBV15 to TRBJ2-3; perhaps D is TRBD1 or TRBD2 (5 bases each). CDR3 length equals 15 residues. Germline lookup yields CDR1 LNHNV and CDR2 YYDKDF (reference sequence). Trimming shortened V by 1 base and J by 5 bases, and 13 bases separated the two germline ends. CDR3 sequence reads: CATSRGRGAKDTQYF. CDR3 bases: TGTGCCACCAGCAGAGGCCGAGGGGCCAAAGATACGCAGTATTTT. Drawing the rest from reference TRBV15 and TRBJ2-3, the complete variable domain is DAMVIQNPRYQVTQFGKPVTLSCSQTLNHNVMYWYQQKSSQAPKLLFHYYDKDFNNEADTPDNFQSRRPNTSFCFLDIRSPGLGDTAMYLCATSRGRGAKDTQYFGPGTRLTVL.

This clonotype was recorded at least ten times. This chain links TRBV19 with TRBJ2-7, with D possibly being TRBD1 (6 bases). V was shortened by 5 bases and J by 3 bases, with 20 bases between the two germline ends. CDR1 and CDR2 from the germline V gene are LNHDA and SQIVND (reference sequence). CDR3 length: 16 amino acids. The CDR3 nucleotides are TGTGCCAGTAGTCCCGATGGGGCCCAGGGGAACTACGAGCAGTACTTC. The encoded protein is CASSPDGAQGNYEQYF.

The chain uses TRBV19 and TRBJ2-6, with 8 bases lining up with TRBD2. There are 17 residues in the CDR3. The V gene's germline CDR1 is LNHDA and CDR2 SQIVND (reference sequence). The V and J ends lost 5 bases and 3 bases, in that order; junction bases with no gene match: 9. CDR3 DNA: TGTGCCAGTAGTGCCTTAGCGGGGCCGGGTGGGGCCAACGTCCTGACTTTC. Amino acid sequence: CASSALAGPGGANVLTF. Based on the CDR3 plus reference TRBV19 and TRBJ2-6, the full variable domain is DGGITQSPKYLFRKEGQNVTLSCEQNLNHDAMYWYRQDPGQGLRLIYYSQIVNDFQKGDIAEGYSVSREKKESFPLTVTSAQKNPTAFYLCASSALAGPGGANVLTFGAGSRLTVL.

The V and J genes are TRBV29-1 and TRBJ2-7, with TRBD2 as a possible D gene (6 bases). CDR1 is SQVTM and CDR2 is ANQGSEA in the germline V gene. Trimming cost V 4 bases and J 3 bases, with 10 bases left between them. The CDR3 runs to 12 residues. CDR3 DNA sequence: TGCAGCGTTGCGGGACTCAACTACGAGCAGTACTTC. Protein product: CSVAGLNYEQYF.

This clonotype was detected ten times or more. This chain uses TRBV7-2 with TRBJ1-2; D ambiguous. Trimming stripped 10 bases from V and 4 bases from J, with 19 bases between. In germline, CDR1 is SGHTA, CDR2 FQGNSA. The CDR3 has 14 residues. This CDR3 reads CATLAYDVTYGYTF. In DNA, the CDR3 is TGTGCCACACTTGCTTACGACGTTACCTATGGCTACACCTTC.

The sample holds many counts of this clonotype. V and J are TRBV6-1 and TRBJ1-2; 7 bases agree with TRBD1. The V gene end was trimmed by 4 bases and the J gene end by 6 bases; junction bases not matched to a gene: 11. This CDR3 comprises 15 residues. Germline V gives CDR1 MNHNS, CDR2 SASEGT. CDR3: CASSALRQGMDGYTF. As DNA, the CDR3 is TGTGCCAGCAGTGCTCTCCGACAGGGTATGGATGGCTACACCTTC.

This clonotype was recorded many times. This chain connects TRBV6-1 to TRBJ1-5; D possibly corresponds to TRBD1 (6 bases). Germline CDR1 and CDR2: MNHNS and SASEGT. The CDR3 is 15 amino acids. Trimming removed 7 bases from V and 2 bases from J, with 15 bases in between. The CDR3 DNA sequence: TGTGCCAGCACGGAGCCCAGGGGACGCAATCAGCCCCAGCATTTT. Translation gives CASTEPRGRNQPQHF.

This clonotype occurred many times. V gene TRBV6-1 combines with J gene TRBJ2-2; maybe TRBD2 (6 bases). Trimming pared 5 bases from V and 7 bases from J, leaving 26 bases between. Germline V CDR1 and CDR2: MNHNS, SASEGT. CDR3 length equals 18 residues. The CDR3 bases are TGTGCCAGCAGTCGTGCCATCGGGACTCCCTCCAGCGGCGGGGAGCTGTTTTTT. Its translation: CASSRAIGTPSSGGELFF.

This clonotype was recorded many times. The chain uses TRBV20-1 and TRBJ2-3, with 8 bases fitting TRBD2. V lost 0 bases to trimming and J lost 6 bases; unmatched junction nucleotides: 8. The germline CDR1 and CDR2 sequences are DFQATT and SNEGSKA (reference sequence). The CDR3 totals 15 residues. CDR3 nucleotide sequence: TGCAGTGCTAGAGATTTAGCGGGAAGACGGGATACGCAGTATTTT. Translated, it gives CSARDLAGRRDTQYF.

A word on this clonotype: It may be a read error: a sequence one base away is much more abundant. For the CDR3, the DNA is TGTGCCAGCAGTTACGGAAGGAATCAGCCCCAGCATTTT. Protein product: CASSYGRNQPQHF. The chain carries TRBV6-2 or TRBV6-3 and TRBJ1-5; unclear D gene. Germline V lookup: CDR1 MNHEY, CDR2 SVGEGT. With 2 bases removed from V and 4 bases from J, the gap between germline ends came to 6 bases. The CDR3 loop spans 13 amino acids.

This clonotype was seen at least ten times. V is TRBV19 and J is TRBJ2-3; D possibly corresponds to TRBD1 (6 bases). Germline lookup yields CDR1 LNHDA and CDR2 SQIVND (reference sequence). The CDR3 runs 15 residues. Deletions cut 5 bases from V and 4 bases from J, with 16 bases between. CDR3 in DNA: TGTGCCAGTAGTGGTAGGACAGCCCTCCCAGATACGCAGTATTTT. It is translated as CASSGRTALPDTQYF. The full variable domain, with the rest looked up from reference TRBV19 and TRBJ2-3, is DGGITQSPKYLFRKEGQNVTLSCEQNLNHDAMYWYRQDPGQGLRLIYYSQIVNDFQKGDIAEGYSVSREKKESFPLTVTSAQKNPTAFYLCASSGRTALPDTQYFGPGTRLTVL.

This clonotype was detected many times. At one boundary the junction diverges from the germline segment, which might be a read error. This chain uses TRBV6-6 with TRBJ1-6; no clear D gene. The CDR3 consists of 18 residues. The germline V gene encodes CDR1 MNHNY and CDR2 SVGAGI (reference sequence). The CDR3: CASTSTRAPSSYNSPLHF. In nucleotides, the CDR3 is TGTGCCAGCACCTCAACCCGGGCTCCGAGCTCCTATAATTCACCCCTCCATTTT.